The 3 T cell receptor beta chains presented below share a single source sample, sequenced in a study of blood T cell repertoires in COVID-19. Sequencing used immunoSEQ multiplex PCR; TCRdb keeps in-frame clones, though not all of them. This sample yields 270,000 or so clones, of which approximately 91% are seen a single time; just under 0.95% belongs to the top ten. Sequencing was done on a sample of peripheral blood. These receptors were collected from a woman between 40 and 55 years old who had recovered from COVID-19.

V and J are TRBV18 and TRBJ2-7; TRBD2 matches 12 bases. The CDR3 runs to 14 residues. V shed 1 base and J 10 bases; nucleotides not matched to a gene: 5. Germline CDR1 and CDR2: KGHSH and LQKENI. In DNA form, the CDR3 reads TGTGCCAGCTCACCACAGAACGGACTAGCGGGACAGTACTTC. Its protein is CASSPQNGLAGQYF.

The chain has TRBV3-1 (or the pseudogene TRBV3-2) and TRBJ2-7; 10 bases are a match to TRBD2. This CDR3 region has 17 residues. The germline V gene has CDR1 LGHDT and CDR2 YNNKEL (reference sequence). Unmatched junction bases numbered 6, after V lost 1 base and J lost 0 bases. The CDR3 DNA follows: TGTGCCAGCAGCCAAGTTCCCCTAGCGGGAGCCTCCTACGAGCAGTACTTC. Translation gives CASSQVPLAGASYEQYF.

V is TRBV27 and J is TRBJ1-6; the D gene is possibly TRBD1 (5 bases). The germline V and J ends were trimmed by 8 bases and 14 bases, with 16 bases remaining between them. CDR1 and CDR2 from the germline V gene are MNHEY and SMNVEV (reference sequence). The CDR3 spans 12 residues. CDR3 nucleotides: TGTGCCAGCGCTGGGGGGGGAAGGACCCTCCACTTT. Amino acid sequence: CASAGGGRTLHF.